This T cell receptor (beta chain) was retrieved from a study of shared clonotypes between healthy human individuals. CDR3 length: 13 residues. Germline assignment: CDR1 MDHEN and CDR2 SYDVKM. Trimming left V 5 bases short and J 1 base short, with 8 bases between. Template for every sorted-subset replicate PCR totaled around 200 ng DNA, roughly 30,000 T cell genomes. Produced via immunoSEQ multiplex PCR; TCRdb's table is partial and in-frame only. The sample lists about 1.1 million clones; 70% to 80% were seen once. Comments on this clone: What it binds is not known.

Naive CD45RA+ and memory CD45RA-negative subsets were split from CD4+ cells. Whole-study findings and limits: Rarefaction indicated that sorted-subset sequencing remained incomplete although depth was large.

Specimen: memory CD4+ T cells from PBMCs. The subset here: CD45RA-negative fraction. The clonotype was recovered from a young man in good health. Some clones in this sample may be carry-over from other donors' samples. This chain joins TRBV28 and TRBJ1-2; D not resolved. This CDR3 is CASSPQLNYGYTF. CDR3 nucleotide sequence: TGTGCCAGCAGTCCCCAGCTTAACTATGGCTACACCTTC.